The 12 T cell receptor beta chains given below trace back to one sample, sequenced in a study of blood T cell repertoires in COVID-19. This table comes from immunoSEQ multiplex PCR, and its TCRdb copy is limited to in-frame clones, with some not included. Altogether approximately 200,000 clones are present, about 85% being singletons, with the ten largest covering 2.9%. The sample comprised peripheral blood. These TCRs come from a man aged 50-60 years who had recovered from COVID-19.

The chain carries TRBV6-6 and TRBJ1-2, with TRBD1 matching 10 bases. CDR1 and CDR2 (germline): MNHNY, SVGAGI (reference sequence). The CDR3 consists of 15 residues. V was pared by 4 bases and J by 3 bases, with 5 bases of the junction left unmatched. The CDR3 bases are TGTGCCAGCAGTTCCAGACAGGGGGCTCACTATGGCTACACCTTC. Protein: CASSSRQGAHYGYTF.

The CDR3 loop is CASSSRTSGSTHNEQFF. As DNA, the CDR3 is TGTGCCAGCAGCTCCAGGACTAGCGGGAGTACCCACAATGAGCAGTTCTTC. The V call is TRBV7-2, the J call TRBJ2-1; 13 bases map to TRBD2. V lost 4 bases, J lost 5 bases, and 8 bases stayed unmatched. In germline, CDR1 is SGHTA, CDR2 FQGNSA. The CDR3 is 17 residues long.

The DNA for the CDR3 is TGTGCCAGCAGTCCCTCAGTGAGGAATAGCAATCAGCCCCAGCATTTT. Its protein product is CASSPSVRNSNQPQHF. The V gene is TRBV28, the J gene TRBJ1-5; D remains unclear. CDR3 length: 16 residues. CDR1 is MDHEN, CDR2 SYDVKM, per germline. The V end lost 5 bases, the J end lost 0 bases, and 14 bases lay between the germline ends.

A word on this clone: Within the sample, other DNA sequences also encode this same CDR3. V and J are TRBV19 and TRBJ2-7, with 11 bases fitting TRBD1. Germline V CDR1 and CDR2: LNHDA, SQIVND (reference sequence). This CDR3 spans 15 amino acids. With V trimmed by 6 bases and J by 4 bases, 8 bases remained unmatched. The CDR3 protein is CASSTGTGGAYEQYF. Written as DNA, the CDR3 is TGTGCCAGTAGCACGGGGACAGGGGGAGCTTACGAGCAGTACTTC.

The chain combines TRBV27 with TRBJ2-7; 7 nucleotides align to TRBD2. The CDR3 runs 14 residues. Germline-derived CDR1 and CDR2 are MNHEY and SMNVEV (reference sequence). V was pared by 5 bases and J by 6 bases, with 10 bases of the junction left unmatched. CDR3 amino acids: CASSPGSGMGEQYF. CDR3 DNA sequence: TGTGCCAGCAGTCCGGGGAGCGGGATGGGCGAGCAGTACTTC.

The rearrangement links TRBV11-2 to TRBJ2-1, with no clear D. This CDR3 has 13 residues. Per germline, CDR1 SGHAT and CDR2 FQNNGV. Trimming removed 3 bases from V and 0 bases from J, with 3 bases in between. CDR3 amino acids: CASSFGSYNEQFF. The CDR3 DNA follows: TGTGCCAGCAGCTTCGGCTCCTACAATGAGCAGTTCTTC.

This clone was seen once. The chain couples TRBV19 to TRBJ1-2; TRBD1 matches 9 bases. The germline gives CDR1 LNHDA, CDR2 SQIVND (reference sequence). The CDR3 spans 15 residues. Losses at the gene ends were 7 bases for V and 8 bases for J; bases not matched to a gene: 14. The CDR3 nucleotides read TGTGCCAGTACCCATACCAAAACAGGGGGCTACGGCTACACCTTC. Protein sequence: CASTHTKTGGYGYTF.

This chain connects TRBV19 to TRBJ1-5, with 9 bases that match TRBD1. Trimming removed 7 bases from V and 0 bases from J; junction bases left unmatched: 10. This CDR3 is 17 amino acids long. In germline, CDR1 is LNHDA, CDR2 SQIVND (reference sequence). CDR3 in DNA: TGTGCCAGTACCCCAAGACAGGGGGGTTATAGCAATCAGCCCCAGCATTTT. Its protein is CASTPRQGGYSNQPQHF.

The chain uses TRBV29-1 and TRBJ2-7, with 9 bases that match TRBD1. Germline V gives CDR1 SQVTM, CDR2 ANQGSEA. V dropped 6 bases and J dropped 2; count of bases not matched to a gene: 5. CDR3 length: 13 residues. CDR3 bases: TGCAGCGTAAAACAGGGGGCCACCTACGAGCAGTACTTC. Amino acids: CSVKQGATYEQYF.

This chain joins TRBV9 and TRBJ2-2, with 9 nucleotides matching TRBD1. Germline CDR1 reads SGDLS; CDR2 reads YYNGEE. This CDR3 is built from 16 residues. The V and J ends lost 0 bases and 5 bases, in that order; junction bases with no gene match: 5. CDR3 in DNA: TGTGCCAGCAGCGTAGGGGACAGGGTCGGAACCGGGGAGCTGTTTTTT. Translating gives CASSVGDRVGTGELFF.

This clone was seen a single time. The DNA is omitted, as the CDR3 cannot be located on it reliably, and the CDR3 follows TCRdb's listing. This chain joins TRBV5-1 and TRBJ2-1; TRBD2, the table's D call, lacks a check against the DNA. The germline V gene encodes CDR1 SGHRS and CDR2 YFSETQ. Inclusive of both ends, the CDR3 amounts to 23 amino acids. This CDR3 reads CASSLAGLAGGAVLRAGYNEQFF.

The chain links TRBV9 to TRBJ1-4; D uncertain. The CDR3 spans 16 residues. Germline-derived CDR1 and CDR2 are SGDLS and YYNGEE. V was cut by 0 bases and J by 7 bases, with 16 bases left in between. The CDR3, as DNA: TGTGCCAGCAGCGTAGAAGAGGGTAGTCCGGGTGAAAAACTGTTTTTT. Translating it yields CASSVEEGSPGEKLFF.